This T cell receptor (beta chain) was identified during a study of blood T cells in healthy people across ages. A second PCR of about 7 to 12 cycles used a sample-barcoded 5' primer and a J-beta primer mix. Each CDR3 protein is one row after TCRdb ran MiXCR on the 5' RACE reads. The repertoire holds around 1.1 million distinct CDR3 sequences, with 35% to 40% as singletons. With 5 bases clipped from V and 2 bases from J, the junction kept 8 bases outside the gene matches. Germline CDR1 SGHTA, CDR2 FQGNSA. This CDR3 spans 15 amino acids. The TCR originated in a man aged 18 to 35 in good health. The rearrangement joins TRBV7-2 to TRBJ1-2; 7 positions match TRBD1. The sequenced sample was blood. In nucleotides, the CDR3 is TGTGCCAGCAGCCCTGGGACAGCCCAAAACTATGGCTACACCTTC. It yields the protein CASSPGTAQNYGYTF.